This TCR beta chain was captured in a study of blood T cells in healthy people across ages. Study observations and caveats: Estimates drawn from one million T cells were deemed to understate diversity. The unknown donor CMV status may have confounded expanded clonotype changes.

Trimming took off 6 bases at V and 2 bases at J, with 19 bases between the two ends. The CDR3 has 15 amino acids. Germline CDR1 is DFQATT and CDR2 is SNEGSKA (reference sequence). Concerning this clonotype: Its specificity is not known.

The total RNA that was extracted per sample amounted to at least 5 micrograms. Primers used in a second PCR of roughly 7 to 12 cycles were a sample-barcoded 5' primer and a J-beta primer mix. The study obtained at least 3 million CDR3-containing paired-end reads from every sample. TCRdb reprocessed the 5' RACE reads via MiXCR and lists one record per CDR3 protein. The top ten clones hold roughly 22% of a sample with hundreds of thousands of distinct CDR3 sequences, 20% to 25% of them seen once. The sequenced material came from blood. The clonotype originates from a man in his sixties or seventies in good health. The V gene is TRBV20-1, the J gene TRBJ2-5; possibly TRBD2 for D (6 bases). The CDR3 loop reads CSASAHSGEQETQYF. The CDR3 region has the DNA TGCAGTGCCTCCGCCCACTCGGGAGAACAAGAGACCCAGTACTTC.